This T cell receptor beta chain was sequenced for a study of T cell changes during pregnancy in multiple sclerosis. V shed 4 bases and J 4 bases; nucleotides not matched to a gene: 16. This CDR3 spans 17 amino acids. CDR1 is SGHDT, CDR2 YYEEEE, per germline. TCRdb's copy holds only in-frame clones and misses some; the assay was immunoSEQ multiplex PCR. The sample yields fewer than 110,000 clones, about 91% seen once. The TCR comes from a female donor with multiple sclerosis, enrolled in a pregnancy study. This specimen was peripheral blood, taken in the second trimester of pregnancy. The chain employs TRBV5-6 and TRBJ2-7; 8 nucleotides align to TRBD1. CDR3 DNA sequence: TGTGCCAGCAGCAGCCCCCCACCGGGACAGGTATCTTACGAGCAGTACTTC. Residues: CASSSPPPGQVSYEQYF.